Given below is one T cell receptor (beta chain) in context. Its antigen is as yet unknown. These data originate in a study of blood T cells in healthy people across ages. A second PCR of roughly 7 to 11 cycles used a sample-barcoded 5' primer and a J-beta primer mix. TCRdb fed the 5' RACE reads into MiXCR, producing one record per CDR3 protein. The table lists roughly 680,000 distinct CDR3 sequences, around 50% of them singletons, with roughly 13% in the top ten. Findings and limits, study-wide: There was a strong correlation between TCR beta diversity and naive T cell percentage.

Total RNA, at least 5 micrograms per sample, was extracted from PBMCs. The sequencing sample was made of blood. This clonotype originated in a woman older than 75 in good health.

As DNA, the CDR3 is TGTGCCAGCAGTTCACAGACAGGGGGCGCGGGTGAAAAACTGTTTTTT. This codes for CASSSQTGGAGEKLFF. The gene calls are TRBV27 and TRBJ1-4; 10 nucleotides match TRBD1. Germline V lookup: CDR1 MNHEY, CDR2 SMNVEV (reference sequence). With V trimmed by 4 bases and J by 7 bases, 9 bases remained unmatched. The CDR3 is 16 residues long.